This T cell receptor beta chain came from a study of OX40 agonist ivuxolimab in advanced cancers. Broadly, across the study: Ivuxolimab was a fully human IgG2 agonistic monoclonal antibody targeting the costimulatory receptor OX40 (CD134). Of the roughly 54 dose-escalation patients, hepatocellular carcinoma was present in some 19, melanoma in around 15, renal cell carcinoma in 9 and head and neck cancer in 9. Partial responses occurred in three dose-escalation patients: two with cutaneous melanoma and one with hepatocellular carcinoma. The paper reports the monotherapy dose-escalation portion (N = 52 patients) of the phase I ivuxolimab trial. Peripheral TCRbeta sequencing was intended to test whether TCR sequence diversity was altered and clonal T-cell expansion was caused by ivuxolimab. Prior anti-PD-1, anti-PD-L1 or anti-CTLA-4 therapy was permitted, and roughly two fifths of dose-escalation patients had received checkpoint inhibitors. In the dose-escalation cohort, 82.7% of patients were male, and the mean age was around 60 years, with a range of roughly 23 to 85. Intravenous ivuxolimab was administered to patients every 2 weeks at six dose levels: 0.01, 0.1, 0.3, 1.5, 3 and 10 mg/kg.

Paper-wide results and their limitations: Low levels of normalized T-cell clonal expansion were also shown by some nonresponding patients. In the 0.1-3.0 mg/kg groups, partial responders had among the lowest normalized peripheral clonal expansion, particularly in CD8+ T cells. The antigen specificity of the peripheral T cells that underwent clonal expansion was not determined. After ivuxolimab, more expanded clones were found on average in CD8+ T cells than in CD4+ T cells. Clonal expansion of both CD4+ and CD8+ blood T cells was observed from baseline to week 6 at doses 0.1 to 3.0 mg/kg.

Comment on this clone: The antigen this receptor binds is unknown. There are no base qualities to consult, and no much larger clone falls within one base.

Genomic DNA was extracted from sorted cells for sequencing of the TCRbeta CDR3 region. The immunoSEQ Assay was used to sequence the TCRbeta CDR3 regions. Entries here come from immuneACCESS through TCRdb and include only in-frame sequences with V and J called. Some clones fail to appear in such tables; in the studies checked, an unresolved V gene covers under half of the shortfall, and the cause of the remainder is unknown. The table for this sample lists roughly 77,000 clones; under 95% of them were counted only once. 11% of the sample goes to the ten largest clones. Between the V and J ends, shortened by 0 bases and 6 bases respectively, the junction contains 6 bases. Sequences SGHDT (CDR1) and YYEEEE (CDR2) are obtained from the germline V gene. Taken from cysteine to phenylalanine, the CDR3 has 13 residues. Solely the CDR3 DNA is kept, with 39 bases framed from the first base. Patients with autoimmune disease history or receiving systemic immunosuppression were excluded from the trial. Peripheral blood for TCR sequencing was collected from all dose cohorts at baseline, on cycle 4 day 1, and on cycle 7 day 1. The samples were taken from a phase I, first-in-human, multicenter, open-label dose-escalation trial of ivuxolimab. Adults with locally advanced or metastatic head and neck squamous cell, hepatocellular, melanoma or renal cell carcinoma were enrolled in the trial. CD4+ and CD8+ T cells were sorted separately from peripheral blood before TCR sequencing.

The rearrangement joined TRBV5-6 to TRBJ1-4, with TRBD1 tentatively as D gene (5 bases match). This clonotype originated in an adult with an advanced solid tumor such as melanoma, head and neck, liver or kidney cancer. Source: CD4+ or CD8+ T cells sorted from blood, taken in a trial of the OX40 agonist ivuxolimab. Read as DNA, the sequence is TGTGCCAGCAGCTTGGCGACAGATGAAAAACTGTTTTTT. Its coded protein is CASSLATDEKLFF.